The 21 T cell receptor beta chains listed next were all sequenced from one sample in a study of blood T cell repertoires in COVID-19. Only in-frame clones appear in the TCRdb table, and some are missing; sequencing was by immunoSEQ multiplex PCR. The table includes 120,000 to 150,000 clones, around nine tenths detected once. Material: peripheral blood. Receptors originate from a human donor in a cohort sampled during active COVID-19.

The V and J genes are TRBV2 and TRBJ2-2; a possible D gene is TRBD1 (6 bases). Trimming took 5 bases from V and 4 from J, leaving 14 bases between them. CDR3 size: 15 residues. In germline, CDR1 is SNHLY, CDR2 FYNNEI. CDR3 coding DNA: TGTGCCAGCAGTTCACAGGGTACGGGCACCGGGGAGCTGTTTTTT. Protein product: CASSSQGTGTGELFF. Supplemented by reference TRBV2 and TRBJ2-2, the full variable domain reads EPEVTQTPSHQVTQMGQEVILRCVPISNHLYFYWYRQILGQKVEFLVSFYNNEISEKSEIFDDQFSVERPDGSNFTLKIRSTKLEDSAMYFCASSSQGTGTGELFFGEGSRLTVL.

The CDR3 reads CASSLEAVFSNYGYTF. The CDR3 DNA reads TGCGCCAGCAGCCTAGAGGCTGTCTTTTCTAACTATGGCTACACCTTC. The chain joins TRBV5-1 to TRBJ1-2; no clear D. The length of the CDR3 is 16 residues. Deletions cut 4 bases from V and 0 bases from J, with 16 bases between. Germline V lookup: CDR1 SGHRS, CDR2 YFSETQ.

V is TRBV10-3 and J is TRBJ1-1; TRBD1 aligns across 10 bases. The CDR3 is 14 amino acids. The junction had 3 bases not matched to a gene; V was cut back by 4 bases and J by 4 bases. Per the germline V gene, CDR1 is ENHRY and CDR2 is SYGVKD. The chain's CDR3 is CAISGQGAVTEAFF. CDR3 sequence (DNA): TGTGCCATCAGTGGACAGGGGGCGGTCACTGAAGCTTTCTTT.

V is TRBV3-1 (or the pseudogene TRBV3-2) and J is TRBJ2-2; 9 bases align to TRBD1. Germline values: CDR1 LGHDT, CDR2 YNNKEL (reference sequence). This CDR3 spans 17 amino acids. V lost 4 bases to trimming and J lost 6 bases; unmatched junction nucleotides: 12. The chain's CDR3 is CASSPRPGQGNAGELFF. In nucleotides, the CDR3 is TGTGCCAGCAGCCCAAGACCGGGACAGGGAAACGCCGGGGAGCTGTTTTTT.

The V call is TRBV2, the J call TRBJ2-3; possibly TRBD1 for D (6 bases). V was cut by 8 bases and J by 6 bases, with 12 bases left in between. This CDR3 has 12 residues. Germline V gives CDR1 SNHLY, CDR2 FYNNEI. Here the CDR3 reads CASLGGPDTQYF. CDR3 DNA: TGTGCCAGCCTAGGGGGACCGGATACGCAGTATTTT. The full variable domain, in which reference TRBV2 and TRBJ2-3 provide the parts outside the CDR3, is EPEVTQTPSHQVTQMGQEVILRCVPISNHLYFYWYRQILGQKVEFLVSFYNNEISEKSEIFDDQFSVERPDGSNFTLKIRSTKLEDSAMYFCASLGGPDTQYFGPGTRLTVL.

J is TRBJ2-5 and V is TRBV5-1; 8 bases are shared with TRBD2. The CDR3 has 15 residues. V shed 0 bases, J shed 3 bases, and the junction held 4 bases outside the gene matches. Germline V gene sequence: CDR1 SGHRS, CDR2 YFSETQ. The DNA of the CDR3 is TGCGCCAGCAGCTTGGAGCGGGGACTAGAAGAGACCCAGTACTTC. Its protein product is CASSLERGLEETQYF.

This clone came up a few times. The J gene is TRBJ1-6, the V gene TRBV30; TRBD1 agrees at 9 bases. J lost 13 bases, V lost 5 bases, and 9 bases had no gene match. This CDR3 contains 13 residues. From germline, CDR1 is GTSNPN and CDR2 SVGIG (reference sequence). The CDR3 coding sequence is TGTGCCTGGGACGCGACAGGGGGGGATCCCCTCCACTTT. Residues: CAWDATGGDPLHF.

The V and J genes are TRBV2 and TRBJ2-2; 11 bases map to TRBD2. CDR3 length: 17 amino acids. The ends lost 7 bases at V and 6 bases at J; junction bases unmatched: 13. Germline-derived CDR1 and CDR2 are SNHLY and FYNNEI. The CDR3 nucleotides read TGTGCCAGCAAGAGATCATATAGCGGGGGGGCCGCCGGGGAGCTGTTTTTT. Amino acid sequence: CASKRSYSGGAAGELFF.

This sequence joins TRBV12-5 and TRBJ2-5; 11 bases are a match to TRBD2. The CDR3 spans 15 residues. V lost 1 base and J lost 9; bases outside the gene matches: 7. Germline V gene lookup returns CDR1 LGHNT and CDR2 FRNRAP. CDR3 bases: TGTGCTAGTGGTTTGGCCGGGACTAGCGGTTCGTCCCAGTACTTC. This translates into CASGLAGTSGSSQYF.

J is TRBJ2-7 and V is TRBV7-9, with D possibly matching TRBD1 (6 bases). V was pared by 1 base and J by 4 bases, with 11 bases between. This CDR3 is built from 14 residues. The germline V gene has CDR1 SEHNR and CDR2 FQNEAQ (reference sequence). The CDR3 nucleotides are TGTGCCAGCAGCTTAGAGAACAGGGAATACGAGCAGTACTTC. It yields the protein CASSLENREYEQYF. The whole variable domain, filled in from reference TRBV7-9 and TRBJ2-7, reads DTGVSQNPRHKITKRGQNVTFRCDPISEHNRLYWYRQTLGQGPEFLTYFQNEAQLEKSRLLSDRFSAERPKGSFSTLEIQRTEQGDSAMYLCASSLENREYEQYFGPGTRLTVT.

This clone has only one observation. This chain connects TRBV5-1 to TRBJ2-5; perhaps TRBD1 as D (5 bases). CDR1 and CDR2 from the germline V gene are SGHRS and YFSETQ. Trimming shortened V by 0 bases and J by 5 bases, and 14 bases separated the two germline ends. The CDR3 covers 15 residues. This CDR3 reads CASSLVPGQGETQYF. CDR3 coding DNA: TGCGCCAGCAGCTTGGTACCAGGGCAAGGTGAGACCCAGTACTTC.

V and J are TRBV10-3 and TRBJ1-6, with TRBD1 identical over 8 bases. Germline values: CDR1 ENHRY, CDR2 SYGVKD. Trimming at V came to 5 bases and at J to 8 bases, leaving 8 bases not matched to a gene. The CDR3 contains 15 residues. The CDR3 sequence is CAISYDRGKDSPLHF. The CDR3, as DNA: TGTGCCATCAGTTATGACAGGGGAAAAGATTCACCCCTCCACTTT.

V gene TRBV15 combines with J gene TRBJ1-6; TRBD1 aligns across 8 bases. Germline-derived CDR1 and CDR2 are LNHNV and YYDKDF (reference sequence). V was clipped by 1 base and J by 7 bases; unmatched bases: 3. The CDR3 consists of 15 residues. The CDR3 loop reads CATSRAGTGNSPLHF. DNA for the CDR3: TGTGCCACCAGCAGAGCGGGGACAGGCAATTCACCCCTCCACTTT.

V is TRBV6-5 and J is TRBJ2-2; D unresolved. Germline CDR1 is MNHEY and CDR2 is SVGAGI. This CDR3 has 13 residues. Trimming took 10 bases from V and 7 from J, leaving 16 bases between them. The CDR3 coding sequence is TGTGCCATCAGATCTACCCTTGGCGGGGAGCTGTTTTTT. Translating gives CAIRSTLGGELFF.

The gene calls are TRBV5-6 and TRBJ1-5, with TRBD1 matching over 9 bases. J lost 5 bases, V lost 0 bases, and 0 bases had no gene match. The CDR3 contains 14 residues. Germline CDR1 SGHDT, CDR2 YYEEEE. The CDR3 DNA reads TGTGCCAGCAGCTTGGGGACAGGGGATCAGCCCCAGCATTTT. Its protein is CASSLGTGDQPQHF.

The CDR3 loop is CASSLETGRELFF. In DNA, the CDR3 is TGTGCCAGCAGCTTGGAGACAGGCCGGGAGCTGTTTTTT. This chain connects TRBV5-6 to TRBJ2-2, with D possibly being TRBD1 (6 bases). The CDR3 covers 13 residues. Germline V gene lookup returns CDR1 SGHDT and CDR2 YYEEEE. The ends were cut back, 0 bases at V and 9 bases at J, with 9 bases in the middle.

The chain's CDR3 is CASSLARVFGETQYF. DNA of the CDR3: TGTGCCAGCAGCTTAGCCCGGGTCTTTGGGGAGACCCAGTACTTC. The chain recombines TRBV7-6 with TRBJ2-5; no reliable D call. The germline V gene has CDR1 SGHVS and CDR2 FNYEAQ. CDR3 length: 15 residues. V lost 0 bases and J lost 5, with 13 bases in between. The full variable domain, completed using reference TRBV7-6 and TRBJ2-5, is GAGVSQSPRYKVTKRGQDVALRCDPISGHVSLYWYRQALGQGPEFLTYFNYEAQQDKSGLPNDRFSAERPEGSISTLTIQRTEQRDSAMYRCASSLARVFGETQYFGPGTRLLVL.

The V and J genes are TRBV29-1 and TRBJ2-4; 7 nucleotides agree with TRBD1. The CDR3 length is 15 residues. Germline trimming cut 2 bases from V and 0 bases from J; bases unmatched to any gene: 4. Looked up from germline, CDR1 is SQVTM and CDR2 is ANQGSEA. Here the CDR3 reads CSVEPTGLAKNIQYF. DNA for the CDR3: TGCAGCGTTGAACCGACAGGGCTAGCCAAAAACATTCAGTACTTC. The full variable domain, in which reference TRBV29-1 and TRBJ2-4 provide the parts outside the CDR3, is SAVISQKPSRDICQRGTSLTIQCQVDSQVTMMFWYRQQPGQSLTLIATANQGSEATYESGFVIDKFPISRPNLTFSTLTVSNMSPEDSSIYLCSVEPTGLAKNIQYFGAGTRLSVL.

The chain combines TRBV4-1 with TRBJ2-1, with TRBD1 matching 9 bases. The germline V gene encodes CDR1 MGHRA and CDR2 YSYEKL. This CDR3 has 17 residues. Trimming cost V 4 bases and J 3 bases; bases outside gene matches: 10. As DNA, the CDR3 is TGCGCCAGCAGCCGTGGACAGGGGATCCTCGGCTACAATGAGCAGTTCTTC. This gives the protein CASSRGQGILGYNEQFF.

J is TRBJ1-6 and V is TRBV27; 8 bases fit TRBD1. V was clipped by 4 bases and J by 9 bases; unmatched bases: 8. CDR3 length equals 15 residues. Germline V gives CDR1 MNHEY, CDR2 SMNVEV (reference sequence). CDR3 DNA sequence: TGTGCCAGCAGTTCCGGGGGGACAGGACGTTCACCCCTCCACTTT. This translates into CASSSGGTGRSPLHF.

The chain employs TRBV7-6 and TRBJ1-6, with TRBD1 matching 7 bases. J gave up 5 bases and V 4 bases, and 2 bases lay outside the gene matches. Germline-derived CDR1 and CDR2 are SGHVS and FNYEAQ. The CDR3 runs 14 residues. In DNA, the CDR3 is TGTGCCAGCAGCTCGGGACAGCATAATTCACCCCTCCACTTT. This codes for CASSSGQHNSPLHF.